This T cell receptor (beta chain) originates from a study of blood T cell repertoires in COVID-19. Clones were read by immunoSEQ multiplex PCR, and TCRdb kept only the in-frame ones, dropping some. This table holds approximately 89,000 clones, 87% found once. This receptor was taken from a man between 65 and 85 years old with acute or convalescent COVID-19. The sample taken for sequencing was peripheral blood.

The DNA for the CDR3 is TGTGCCAGCAGTTGGGGCAGAAGGAACACCGGGGAGCTGTTTTTT. As protein: CASSWGRRNTGELFF. The V call is TRBV28, the J call TRBJ2-2, with a weak D call TRBD1 (5 bases). The CDR3 runs to 15 residues. Trimming removed 4 bases at V and 1 base at J, with 10 bases between. The germline V gene encodes CDR1 MDHEN and CDR2 SYDVKM.